Included here is one T cell receptor (beta chain) sequence, with context. Patients underwent thyroid surgery, and none had received any treatment before it. MiXCR was used by TCRdb to re-call the PCR reads. Among over 14,000 clones listed, approximately 3.8% were seen once. This record comes from a study of metastatic and nonmetastatic thyroid tumors. Background on the study: Comparative analysis of repertoires was undertaken across blood and tumor or nodule tissue obtained from malignant and benign thyroid patients.

V lost 4 bases, J lost 0 bases, and 7 bases lay in between. CDR1 MGHDK and CDR2 SYGVNS come from the germline V gene. CDR3 length: 14 residues. The sequenced material came from tumor tissue. This receptor was identified in a female donor with papillary thyroid cancer or a benign thyroid nodule (not recorded which). Some clones in this sample may be carry-over from other donors' samples. V is TRBV25-1 and J is TRBJ1-3; D unresolved. The CDR3 DNA is TGTGCCAGCAGTGGGACGGTCTCTGGAAACACCATATATTTT. Its protein product is CASSGTVSGNTIYF.